The source of this T cell receptor beta chain is a study of CD8+ T cells in alopecia areata. In the study overall: At a dose of 5 to 10 mg twice daily, oral tofacitinib was given to treated patients. Study-level points and caveats: Scalp clonality dropped significantly under tofacitinib, as did expanded CD8+ top-100 clones. How baseline CD8+ expansion relates to response remains uncertain (there was one nonresponder).

This clone turned up a few times. Its target is not known. V lost 4 bases to trimming and J lost 2 bases, with 18 bases between them. Germline-derived CDR1 and CDR2 are SEHNR and FQNEAQ (reference sequence). The CDR3 covers 16 residues. Extraction of RNA preceded its reverse transcription into cDNA, which served as the sequencing template. TCRdb's table, derived via immunoSEQ multiplex PCR, lists solely in-frame clones and lacks some. The table records 80,000 to 100,000 clones, roughly 45% of them present only once. Treatment denoted: oral pan-JAK inhibitor, 5-10 mg twice daily. Lesional scalp tissue (obtained by punch biopsy) and peripheral blood were collected from alopecia areata patients.

The source is a human donor with alopecia areata. The chain recombines TRBV7-9 with TRBJ2-7; D is possibly TRBD1 or TRBD2 (5 bases each). Sample: CD8+ T cells sorted from blood, taken at week 24, from a patient treated with tofacitinib. The CDR3 DNA follows: TGTGCCAGCAGCTCCTCCTCCGGGACGACCCCCTACGAGCAGTACTTC. It is translated as CASSSSSGTTPYEQYF.